The present entry profiles one T cell receptor beta chain with its context. The data belong to a study of shared clonotypes between healthy human individuals. Study-wide context: The study enrolled a couple of women and a few men aged 18 to 49.

Sequencing was performed with immunoSEQ multiplex PCR; in TCRdb, only in-frame clones are kept and a portion is missing. The repertoire includes 2 million to 2.5 million clones, approximately 94% of them detected once, and 1.7% sits in the top ten. The germline V gene has CDR1 SQVTM and CDR2 ANQGSEA. V lost 7 bases and J 4 bases, leaving 7 bases between the germline ends. The CDR3 is 10 amino acids. Naive CD8 cells lacked CD45RO and underwent positive selection for CCR7, leaving out terminally differentiated effector memory CD45RA+ cells. This chain joins TRBV29-1 and TRBJ1-1, with D unresolved. The source is a man aged 18-30 years in good health. Some clones in this sample may be carry-over from other donors' samples. Sequencing was performed on naive CD8+ T cells from PBMCs. The CDR3 reads CSASGTEAFF. In nucleotides, the CDR3 is TGCAGCGCCTCTGGCACTGAAGCTTTCTTT.